These 9 T cell receptor beta chains originate from one sample sequenced in a study of blood T cell repertoires in COVID-19. The table came from immunoSEQ multiplex PCR; TCRdb's copy has only in-frame clones and leaves some out. In the table there are roughly 290,000 clones, approximately 83% of which are singletons. The sequencing input was PBMCs or T cells enriched from blood (not recorded which). The receptors were sampled from a woman in her thirties who had recovered from COVID-19.

V and J are TRBV9 and TRBJ1-1; TRBD1 matches at 7 bases. CDR1 is SGDLS and CDR2 is YYNGEE in the germline V gene. V lost 4 bases and J lost 4; bases outside the gene matches: 4. The CDR3 sequence is 13 residues long. In nucleotides, the CDR3 is TGTGCCAGCAGCTCGGCAGGGGGCACTGAAGCTTTCTTT. This codes for CASSSAGGTEAFF.

This chain joins TRBV9 and TRBJ2-5, with D perhaps matching TRBD2 (5 bases). The CDR3 has 14 residues. Germline V gene sequence: CDR1 SGDLS, CDR2 YYNGEE. Trimming cost V 3 bases and J 5 bases, with 14 bases left between them. CDR3 sequence (DNA): TGTGCCAGCAGCGAGGCCGTAGCGTGGGAGACCCAGTACTTC. This encodes CASSEAVAWETQYF.

The CDR3 nucleotides are TGTGCCAGCAGTTCGGCGGGGGTTCTGGGGGCCAACGTCCTGACTTTC. Residues: CASSSAGVLGANVLTF. This chain joins TRBV28 and TRBJ2-6; 7 positions agree with TRBD2. This CDR3 comprises 16 residues. Losses at the gene ends were 4 bases for V and 4 bases for J; bases not matched to a gene: 7. Germline V lookup: CDR1 MDHEN, CDR2 SYDVKM. The full variable domain, rest sourced from reference TRBV28 and TRBJ2-6, is DVKVTQSSRYLVKRTGEKVFLECVQDMDHENMFWYRQDPGLGLRLIYFSYDVKMKEKGDIPEGYSVSREKKERFSLILESASTNQTSMYLCASSSAGVLGANVLTFGAGSRLTVL.

V and J are TRBV5-5 and TRBJ1-5; tentative D call: TRBD1 (6 bases). The CDR3 is 15 amino acids. Germline values: CDR1 SGHKS, CDR2 YYEKEE (reference sequence). Trimming took 4 bases from V and 4 from J, leaving 15 bases between them. CDR3 bases: TGTGCCAGCAGCCTGGGGCAGGGGCTTAATCAGCCCCAGCATTTT. Translated, it gives CASSLGQGLNQPQHF.

J is TRBJ2-3 and V is TRBV19; D call uncertain. The CDR3 loop spans 13 amino acids. Germline V gene lookup returns CDR1 LNHDA and CDR2 SQIVND (reference sequence). The V and J ends lost 7 bases and 3 bases respectively, with 11 bases between them. The CDR3 DNA reads as TGTGCCAGTACCCCGAGGCATACAGATACGCAGTATTTT. It yields the protein CASTPRHTDTQYF.

J is TRBJ1-3 and V is TRBV5-6, with D maybe TRBD1 (5 bases). The CDR3 runs 14 residues. CDR1 SGHDT and CDR2 YYEEEE come from the germline V gene. Trimming took off 4 bases at V and 3 bases at J, with 11 bases between the two ends. The CDR3 is CASSPTGVGNTIYF. DNA of the CDR3: TGTGCCAGCAGCCCGACGGGGGTTGGAAACACCATATATTTT. Looking up the rest from reference TRBV5-6 and TRBJ1-3 gives the full variable domain: DAGVTQSPTHLIKTRGQQVTLRCSPKSGHDTVSWYQQALGQGPQFIFQYYEEEERQRGNFPDRFSGHQFPNYSSELNVNALLLGDSALYLCASSPTGVGNTIYFGEGSWLTVV.

J is TRBJ1-2 and V is TRBV19; 10 bases line up with TRBD1. J gave up 7 bases and V 10 bases, and 18 bases lay outside the gene matches. The V gene's germline CDR1 is LNHDA and CDR2 SQIVND (reference sequence). The CDR3 has 16 residues. The CDR3 sequence: CATVDLDRGMFGGYTF. In DNA, the CDR3 is TGTGCCACCGTTGATTTGGACAGGGGGATGTTTGGTGGCTACACCTTC.

This chain uses TRBV25-1 with TRBJ1-6; TRBD1 agrees at 8 bases. The CDR3 spans 14 residues. V lost 4 bases and J lost 10; bases outside the gene matches: 6. The V gene's germline CDR1 is MGHDK and CDR2 SYGVNS. The CDR3 spells CASSVTGEQSPLHF. The CDR3 DNA sequence: TGTGCCAGCAGTGTGACAGGGGAACAATCACCCCTCCACTTT.

The gene calls are TRBV28 and TRBJ2-2; D is ambiguous. The CDR3 sequence is 13 residues long. The germline gives CDR1 MDHEN, CDR2 SYDVKM. Trimming took off 2 bases at V and 3 bases at J, with 4 bases between the two ends. The chain's CDR3 is CASSLADTGELFF. The DNA of the CDR3 is TGTGCCAGCAGTTTAGCAGACACCGGGGAGCTGTTTTTT.